One and the same sample provided the 12 T cell receptor beta chains below, sequenced in a study of blood T cell repertoires in COVID-19. Only in-frame clones appear in the TCRdb table, and some are missing; sequencing was by immunoSEQ multiplex PCR. The sample has 250,000 to 300,000 clones, around 90% seen once; the top ten hold 0.9% to 1%. The sequenced sample consisted of peripheral blood. These receptors originate from a woman aged 35 to 49 who had recovered from COVID-19.

The table lists this clone with many counts. The V gene is TRBV6-2 or TRBV6-3, the J gene TRBJ2-2, with D possibly TRBD1 on 6 matching bases. The CDR3 loop spans 15 amino acids. CDR1 is MNHEY and CDR2 is SVGEGT in the germline V gene. Trimming pared 0 bases from V and 6 bases from J, leaving 11 bases between. CDR3 DNA sequence: TGTGCCAGCAGTTACTCGAGGGGGAGCGCCGGGGAGCTGTTTTTT. This sequence encodes CASSYSRGSAGELFF.

The V and J genes are TRBV7-2 and TRBJ2-5; D perhaps matches TRBD2 (6 bases). From germline, CDR1 is SGHTA and CDR2 FQGNSA. V gave up 4 bases and J gave up 5 bases, with 8 bases separating them. CDR3 length: 12 amino acids. CDR3 region: CASSSAGETQYF. The CDR3, as DNA: TGTGCCAGCAGCTCCGCGGGGGAGACCCAGTACTTC.

The chain links TRBV18 to TRBJ2-5; a possible D gene is TRBD2 (5 bases). Trimming removed 3 bases at V and 3 bases at J, with 5 bases between. Germline CDR1 reads KGHSH; CDR2 reads LQKENI. The CDR3 covers 12 residues. The DNA of the CDR3 is TGTGCCAGCTCACCCGGGGAAGAGACCCAGTACTTC. This encodes CASSPGEETQYF. The entire variable domain, with the rest obtained from reference TRBV18 and TRBJ2-5, is as follows: NAGVMQNPRHLVRRRGQEARLRCSPMKGHSHVYWYRQLPEEGLKFMVYLQKENIIDESGMPKERFSAEFPKEGPSILRIQQVVRGDSAAYFCASSPGEETQYFGPGTRLLVL.

The CDR3 is CASSSGLANTGELFF. The CDR3 nucleotides are TGCGCCAGCAGCTCCGGACTTGCGAACACCGGGGAGCTGTTTTTT. This chain connects TRBV5-1 to TRBJ2-2; possible D gene TRBD2, 5 bases. CDR1 is SGHRS, CDR2 YFSETQ, per germline. The ends were cut back, 3 bases at V and 0 bases at J, with 9 bases in the middle. CDR3 length equals 15 residues.

The rearrangement joins TRBV18 to TRBJ2-7, with D tentatively TRBD1 (5 bases). Germline V CDR1 and CDR2: KGHSH, LQKENI. CDR3 size: 12 residues. The germline V and J ends were trimmed by 3 bases and 4 bases, with 7 bases remaining between them. The chain's CDR3 is CASSPGRYEQYF. The CDR3 nucleotides are TGTGCCAGCTCACCGGGGCGTTACGAGCAGTACTTC.

This sequence joins TRBV6-2 or TRBV6-3 and TRBJ2-1; D uncertain. CDR3 length: 12 amino acids. V was pared by 2 bases and J by 10 bases, with 9 bases between. The germline gives CDR1 MNHEY, CDR2 SVGEGT. The CDR3 reads CASSYVPREQFF. CDR3 bases: TGTGCCAGCAGTTACGTGCCCAGGGAGCAGTTCTTC.

V gene TRBV11-3 combines with J gene TRBJ2-7; TRBD2 aligns across 7 bases. CDR1 is SGHNT, CDR2 YENEEA, per germline. There are 12 residues in the CDR3. With V trimmed by 8 bases and J by 2 bases, 3 bases remained unmatched. The CDR3 coding sequence is TGTGCCAGCGCTGCGGGGGCCTACGAGCAGTACGTC. Translated: CASAAGAYEQYV.

The rearrangement uses TRBV21-1 and TRBJ1-5; the tabulated D call, TRBD1, remains unverified against the DNA. TRBV21-1 is designated a pseudogene. There are 15 residues in the CDR3. CDR3 sequence reads: CASSKPRLPNQPQHF. In DNA form, the CDR3 reads TGTGCCAGCAGCAAACCCAGGCTTCCCAATCAGCCCCAGCATTTT.

V is TRBV9 and J is TRBJ2-2, with TRBD2 as a possible D gene (5 bases). The CDR3 has 14 residues. Germline CDR1 SGDLS, CDR2 YYNGEE. V shed 5 bases and J shed 1 base, with 9 bases lying between them. DNA of the CDR3: TGTGCCAGCAGTTCGCGGGTGAACACCGGGGAGCTGTTTTTT. It translates to CASSSRVNTGELFF.

The chain employs TRBV6-2 or TRBV6-3 and TRBJ2-3; D unresolved. The CDR3 loop spans 14 amino acids. Trimming removed 2 bases from V and 6 bases from J, with 12 bases in between. The germline gives CDR1 MNHEY, CDR2 SVGEGT. The CDR3 DNA is TGTGCCAGCAGTTACGGAGTTCCTCAGGATACGCAGTATTTT. Translation gives CASSYGVPQDTQYF.

V is TRBV4-1 and J is TRBJ1-4; D remains unclear. The CDR3 is 17 amino acids. Trimming cost V 4 bases and J 7 bases, with 22 bases left between them. CDR1 and CDR2 from the germline V gene are MGHRA and YSYEKL. Here the CDR3 DNA reads TGCGCCAGCAGCCCCCCCGGGAGGGAAAGAGGTCGTGAAAAACTGTTTTTT. This translates into CASSPPGRERGREKLFF.

The chain links TRBV29-1 to TRBJ1-2; 7 bases are a match to TRBD1. V lost 4 bases and J lost 8; bases outside the gene matches: 7. Germline values: CDR1 SQVTM, CDR2 ANQGSEA. The CDR3 is 12 amino acids. CDR3 sequence (DNA): TGCAGCGTTGGGGACAGCTCTATGGGCTACACCTTC. Translated: CSVGDSSMGYTF.